The entry that follows covers one TCR beta chain sequence. Its antigen target is currently unknown. No much larger clone exists at a distance of one base, and base qualities are not known. This record belongs to a study of cytomegalovirus exposure and HLA in healthy donors (dated by TCRdb to 2017 to 2019). Context from the whole study: In an earlier analysis of roughly 590 of the donors, less than 350 Gb of sequence data and approximately 100 million unique TCR beta sequences from roughly 180 million T cells were reported. An early release that covered around 590 HLA-typed donors contained about 300 gigabases of sequencing data and around 85 million unique TCR sequences. Among the 398 genotyped donors, about 85% belonged to the genetic ancestry cluster associated with self-reported Caucasian donors. The study was designed to test whether signatures of past pathogen exposure could be identified by cataloging public T cell receptors. The T cell repertoires of some 700 subjects were profiled by immunosequencing and related to cytomegalovirus serostatus. Besides the first cohort of under 700 subjects, a separate validation cohort made up of roughly 130 different subjects was used. To predict cytomegalovirus infection status, the study combined high-throughput TCR immunosequencing, statistical association of individual TCRs with disease status, and machine learning. A later analysis re-examined previously published TCR beta repertoires from several hundred donors and added high-resolution HLA genotyping to investigate patterns of TCR occurrence. The later analysis used no new phenotypic data to find candidate immune exposures, relying instead on TCR beta sequences and their occurrence across donors. An earlier analysis of several hundred of the donors applied high-throughput TCR beta sequencing to assess whether each TCR beta V gene segment acted as functional or pseudogenic. Alongside the repertoire data, information on donor age, sex, ethnicity and CMV serostatus was compiled. In a later genetic analysis, genome-wide SNP genotypes for about three fifths of the roughly 670 donors were used, and that subset was treated as a discovery cohort. Every discovery cohort repertoire had been produced on one sequencing platform. HLA typing covered class I and class II loci at four-digit resolution. The number of typed donors differed by locus: roughly 620-640 for A, B, C, DRB1 and DQB1; some 500 for DQA1; about 600 for DPA1; and roughly 490 for DPB1. Because of strong linkage in the cohort, roughly five DR-DQ haplotypes were treated as single units for association and clustering. Across some 400 genotyped donors of the cohort, an average of about 250,000 unique TCR beta nucleotide sequences per donor were sequenced, and around 20% of those sequences were non-productive. The study at large found these results: In a later analysis, the rate of TCR association differed among HLA loci, with DRB1 alleles having the most associated TCRs and HLA-C alleles having the fewest. Because HLA typing was missing for some donors at each locus, association tests included only the typed subset. A further reported finding was that TCR beta sequences accurately predicted the HLA-A and HLA-B alleles for most subjects in the first cohort. According to a later genetic analysis, donors in an Asian-associated ancestry cluster had fewer N-insertions in productive TCRs than the approximately 700-donor mean. In a later analysis, several top co-occurrence clusters were reported to appear linked to parvovirus B19, influenza, CMV and Epstein-Barr virus. In a later analysis, HLA-associated TCR beta chains were found to be more clonally expanded and to have lower generation probabilities than equally common non-associated chains. Cytomegalovirus status was reported to be diagnosed by the classifier with high specificity and sensitivity in both the original and validation cohorts. According to the authors, the approach could potentially be generalized to other disease states and immunological phenotypes. A total of 164 TCR beta chains were listed by the study as associated with cytomegalovirus. In an earlier analysis of several hundred of the donors, most TCR beta V segments were observed in productive rearrangements about 87% or about 30% of the time, broadly matching IMGT annotations. Linkage disequilibrium might explain the correlated functional status among segregating V segments, but an unknown experimental factor could not be ruled out. Because the 87-base-pair reads could not distinguish some IMGT-functional V segments, including TRBV6-2 and TRBV6-3, those segments were excluded. The presence/absence analyses assumed that sequencing depth was roughly uniform across donors, and that assumption may not be true. When HLA alleles, especially DR and DQ, strongly co-occurred, attributing TCR associations to individual alleles was difficult. Across donors, most TCR sequences were observed very rarely, whereas some public TCRs were present in many individuals. The cohort was sequenced for TCR beta chains only, and without alpha or paired-chain data the features that could be detected were limited. The earlier analysis of a few hundred of the donors excluded 15 to 20 rarely observed V segments, including chromosome 9 orphons, because counts were too low. The sequencing pipeline was judged likely to have produced a cluster of highly shared sequence variants as a technical artifact. A later analysis associated 15,000 to 20,000 TCR beta sequences with specific HLA alleles at a false discovery rate of 0.05. In vitro tests confirmed that a few of the cytomegalovirus-associated TCR beta chains recognize cytomegalovirus antigens. In a later analysis, most CMV-associated TCR beta chains were found to appear HLA-restricted, with HLA associations seemingly driven largely by CMV exposure. Immune exposure information for the cohort was limited to CMV serostatus. In a later genetic analysis, a missense DCLRE1C variant was associated with V-gene and J-gene trimming of TCR beta chains, and the association was replicated in an independent cohort.

The receptor library was made with the immunoSEQ multiplex PCR assay. For the multiplex PCR, a mixture combining 60 forward primers for TCR Vbeta segments and 13 reverse primers for TCR Jbeta segments was used. The CDR3 region of rearranged TCR beta genes was amplified from genomic DNA by a multiplex PCR assay. Amplified TCR beta libraries were sequenced as 87-base-pair reads on the Illumina HiSeq System. The original methods were these. A later analysis counted approximately 76 million unique TCR beta chains across the 550 to 700 repertoires, and 10 million to 12 million of these chains were shared by at least two donors. Raw reads were error-corrected and collapsed into unique sequences with a nearest-neighbor algorithm that merged closely related sequences to remove PCR and sequencing errors. CDR3 sequences were aligned to IMGT reference sequences to assign V, D and J gene segments. For a sequence to be retained, a match of at least six nucleotides to both a V gene segment and a J gene segment was required. Rearrangements were called productive when the CDR3 lacked stop codons and stayed in frame with V and J; all others were non-productive. Following IMGT convention, CDR3 was defined as the stretch from the second conserved V-encoded cysteine to the conserved J-encoded phenylalanine. Sequences without an unambiguous match to a single V gene segment were excluded from the earlier analysis of 450 to 650 of the donors. An earlier analysis of fewer than 650 of the donors classified V segments as functional when productive rearrangements were above 56.7% and as segregating when the standard deviation between donors was above 5%. A statistical classification framework was built to diagnose cytomegalovirus status from the catalog of TCR beta chain sequences. A later analysis assigned V and J genes by comparing TCR nucleotide sequences with IMGT/GENE-DB human TR gene sequences. The TCRdist pipeline was used in a later analysis to assign CDR3 sequences and most-parsimonious VDJ recombination scenarios. A later analysis defined each TCR beta chain by its CDR3 amino acid sequence plus V-gene family, and excluded reads lacking a unique V-gene family. In a later analysis, some 600 highly shared, low-generation-probability nucleotide sequences were removed to address suspected cross-contamination and a sequencing artifact. In a later analysis, a clonal expansion index for each public chain was calculated from normalized within-repertoire ranks of inferred template counts. In a later analysis, generation probabilities were computed using a VDJ recombination model fitted to out-of-frame rearrangements, and the results were checked against IGoR. In a later analysis, hypergeometric tests were used to score TCR-TCR, TCR-HLA and TCR-CMV co-occurrence, with a repertoire-size bias correction applied to TCR pairs. In a later analysis, false discovery rates were estimated by permuting HLA or CMV assignments 20 times. In a later analysis, co-occurring TCRs were grouped using DBSCAN, and TCRdist sequence similarity was added for clustering within HLA-allele-positive subsets. Repertoires with fewer than 30,000 or more than 120,000 public chains were left out of co-occurrence clustering, as were roughly five repertoires with anomalous nucleotide sharing. TCRdb mirrors the immuneACCESS table, restricted to in-frame sequences. Some clones are absent from its copies; in checked studies, under half trace to an unresolved V gene, and the reason for the others is unknown. V and J calls and clone size come straight from that table; D and trimming were deduced from the DNA. The sample table lists roughly 180,000 clones, 65% to 85% of them with a count of one. Of the sample, nearly 2.5% is held by the ten largest clones.

From the cysteine through the phenylalanine, the CDR3 covers 17 amino acids. The sequence is cut down to CDR3 DNA, 51 bases in frame from base 1. The CDR1 and CDR2 encoded by the germline V gene are SGHDT and YYEEEE. At the junction V is shortened by 6 bases and J by 5 bases; bases outside the gene matches: 16. The cohort was made up of hundreds of healthy bone marrow donors. At the time of sampling, all cohort members were nominally healthy, though unrecorded immune exposures were likely present. The donor tested CMV seronegative, placing the donor among the roughly 350 seronegative members of the cohort. A peripheral blood sample was collected from each donor, and TCR beta sequencing was performed on peripheral blood mononuclear cells. Genomic DNA extraction from the blood cell samples was performed with the Qiagen DNeasy Blood Extraction Kit.

The sequenced sample consisted of PBMCs. The rearranged segments are TRBV5-6 and TRBJ1-2; 10 bases in the junction line up with TRBD1. The source is a male donor in good health and CMV-seronegative. The nucleotide sequence is given as TGTGCCAGCACCACGTCCCGGGACAGGGGAATGTGGTATGGCTACACCTTC. Its protein product is CASTTSRDRGMWYGYTF.